These 26 T cell receptor beta chains came from one sample sequenced in a study of response to subunit inactivated influenza vaccine. In TCRdb, the RT-PCR reads were re-called with MiXCR into one record per CDR3 protein. The sample includes about 570,000 distinct CDR3 sequences, roughly 12% seen only once; the top ten take approximately 10%. The same data also contributed to another study, on T cells expressing NK-cell markers. That work states: Researchers built TCR beta cDNA using 5'RACE template switching with UMIs.

Sequencing was performed on PBMCs from blood, taken on the day of vaccination. These receptors all come from a man between 50 and 59 years old who received an inactivated influenza vaccine.

Ten or more counts support this clonotype. The rearrangement joins TRBV5-5 to TRBJ1-4, with D uncertain. With 4 bases removed from V and 0 bases from J, the gap between germline ends came to 4 bases. The germline CDR1 and CDR2 sequences are SGHKS and YYEKEE (reference sequence). The CDR3 loop spans 13 amino acids. CDR3 sequence (DNA): TGTGCCAGCAGCACCCCAACTAATGAAAAACTGTTTTTT. Translated, it gives CASSTPTNEKLFF.

This clonotype was found many times. V gene TRBV4-2 combines with J gene TRBJ2-3, with 13 nucleotides matching TRBD2. J lost 6 bases, V lost 2 bases, and 5 bases had no gene match. The CDR3 sequence is 16 residues long. Germline-derived CDR1 and CDR2 are LGHNA and YNFKEQ. Written as DNA, the CDR3 is TGTGCCAGCAGCCAACTCACTAGCGGGAGGGCTGATACGCAGTATTTT. This sequence encodes CASSQLTSGRADTQYF.

This chain joins TRBV20-1 and TRBJ2-1, with a weak D call TRBD2 (5 bases). Germline V CDR1 and CDR2: DFQATT, SNEGSKA (reference sequence). The CDR3 has 13 amino acids. Trimming left V 6 bases short and J 8 bases short, with 17 bases between. CDR3 DNA sequence: TGCAGTGCACCAAGCGCGGGTCGTGATGAGCAGTTCTTC. The encoded protein is CSAPSAGRDEQFF.

In its sample, this clonotype was seen a few times. J is TRBJ1-5 and V is TRBV7-2, with D maybe TRBD1 (6 bases). The CDR3 sequence is 15 residues long. The germline gives CDR1 SGHTA, CDR2 FQGNSA. Trimming took off 1 base at V and 4 bases at J, with 11 bases between the two ends. CDR3 nucleotide sequence: TGTGCCAGCAGCTTAGAAGGGACATCAAATCAGCCCCAGCATTTT. Translated: CASSLEGTSNQPQHF.

This clonotype has just a few counts. V gene TRBV20-1 combines with J gene TRBJ2-5, with a possible D match to TRBD2 (5 bases). This CDR3 is built from 11 residues. Germline lookup yields CDR1 DFQATT and CDR2 SNEGSKA (reference sequence). Trimming removed 5 bases from V and 4 bases from J, with 8 bases in between. In DNA, the CDR3 is TGCAGTGCTCCCCGGGGAGAGACCCAGTACTTC. This codes for CSAPRGETQYF.

This chain links TRBV20-1 with TRBJ2-1, with TRBD2 matching 10 bases. Per the germline V gene, CDR1 is DFQATT and CDR2 is SNEGSKA (reference sequence). V lost 1 base and J lost 4; bases outside the gene matches: 4. The CDR3 consists of 15 residues. CDR3 nucleotides: TGCAGTGCTAGAGGAGCGGGAGGGGAATACAATGAGCAGTTCTTC. This translates into CSARGAGGEYNEQFF.

This rearrangement joins TRBV24-1 to TRBJ2-5, with D possibly matching TRBD1 (7 bases). This CDR3 region has 15 residues. Germline V gene sequence: CDR1 KGHDR, CDR2 SFDVKD. Trimming took 4 bases from V and 7 from J, leaving 18 bases between them. The CDR3 DNA sequence: TGTGCCACCAGTGAAAAGACAGGGAGGCGCCCGACCCAGTACTTC. Protein product: CATSEKTGRRPTQYF.

The chain is built from TRBV20-1 and TRBJ1-1, with a weak D call TRBD1 (5 bases). Per the germline V gene, CDR1 is DFQATT and CDR2 is SNEGSKA (reference sequence). V gave up 2 bases and J gave up 1 base, with 11 bases separating them. This CDR3 comprises 14 residues. The CDR3, as DNA: TGCAGTGCTAGAACTTGGGACGGGAACACTGAAGCTTTCTTT. Amino acids: CSARTWDGNTEAFF.

This clonotype was seen only a few times. This chain links TRBV5-1 with TRBJ2-5; unclear D gene. Trimming shortened V by 0 bases and J by 4 bases, and 16 bases separated the two germline ends. The V gene's germline CDR1 is SGHRS and CDR2 YFSETQ. The CDR3 has 16 amino acids. The CDR3 DNA is TGCGCCAGCAGCTTGGGTTGCAGAATGTCCGGAGAGACCCAGTACTTC. Translated: CASSLGCRMSGETQYF.

Only a few counts were recorded for this clonotype. This chain connects TRBV6-5 to TRBJ2-7, with D possibly matching TRBD2 (6 bases). Trimming pared 4 bases from V and 1 base from J, leaving 14 bases between. Germline V gene sequence: CDR1 MNHEY, CDR2 SVGAGI. The CDR3 runs to 15 residues. This CDR3 is CASSSRGKGSYEQYF. CDR3 bases: TGTGCCAGCAGTTCCCGGGGGAAAGGGTCCTACGAGCAGTACTTC.

This clonotype turned up a few times. The rearrangement uses TRBV18 and TRBJ1-2; TRBD1 matches at 7 bases. After removal of 5 bases from V and 0 bases from J, the junction contained 3 bases not matched to a gene. Germline V gene lookup returns CDR1 KGHSH and CDR2 LQKENI. The CDR3 extends over 14 amino acids. CDR3 nucleotides: TGTGCCAGCTCATCCGGGACAGCTAACTATGGCTACACCTTC. Its protein is CASSSGTANYGYTF.

V gene TRBV7-3 combines with J gene TRBJ2-1, with 12 bases aligning to TRBD2. The CDR3 totals 16 residues. In germline, CDR1 is SGHTA, CDR2 FQGTGA. With 5 bases clipped from V and 7 bases from J, the junction kept 9 bases outside the gene matches. Here the CDR3 DNA reads TGTGCCAGCAGCGCCTTGACTAGCGGGAGTGTGAATGAGCAGTTCTTC. Protein: CASSALTSGSVNEQFF.

This clonotype was detected a few times. The rearrangement joins TRBV15 to TRBJ2-3, with D hard to call. The CDR3 is 12 amino acids. Germline-derived CDR1 and CDR2 are LNHNV and YYDKDF (reference sequence). V lost 1 base to trimming and J lost 7 bases, with 6 bases between them. The CDR3 sequence: CATSRVANTQYF. As DNA, the CDR3 is TGTGCCACCAGCAGAGTGGCAAATACGCAGTATTTT.

This clonotype occurred many times. This chain connects TRBV20-1 to TRBJ2-1; 7 nucleotides line up with TRBD2. Losses at the gene ends were 0 bases for V and 6 bases for J; bases not matched to a gene: 11. This CDR3 is built from 16 residues. CDR1 DFQATT and CDR2 SNEGSKA come from the germline V gene (reference sequence). DNA of the CDR3: TGCAGTGCTAGAGATTTAGCACTAGCGTGGGGCAATGAGCAGTTCTTC. Its protein is CSARDLALAWGNEQFF.

This clonotype was observed many times. The J gene is TRBJ2-1, the V gene TRBV5-1; 12 bases are shared with TRBD2. V shed 2 bases and J 5 bases; nucleotides not matched to a gene: 5. CDR1 is SGHRS and CDR2 is YFSETQ in the germline V gene. CDR3 length: 16 residues. CDR3 in amino acids: CASSFTSGGPNNEQFF. The CDR3 nucleotides read TGCGCCAGCAGCTTCACTAGCGGGGGGCCCAACAATGAGCAGTTCTTC. Supplemented by reference TRBV5-1 and TRBJ2-1, the full variable domain reads KAGVTQTPRYLIKTRGQQVTLSCSPISGHRSVSWYQQTPGQGLQFLFEYFSETQRNKGNFPGRFSGRQFSNSRSEMNVSTLELGDSALYLCASSFTSGGPNNEQFFGPGTRLTVL.

This clonotype was counted many times. The chain recombines TRBV29-1 with TRBJ2-7; TRBD1 agrees at 8 bases. CDR3 length: 14 amino acids. Germline V CDR1 and CDR2: SQVTM, ANQGSEA. Trimming at V came to 2 bases and at J to 2 bases, leaving 5 bases not matched to a gene. This CDR3 reads CSVEPLDRAYEQYF. DNA of the CDR3: TGCAGCGTTGAACCCCTGGACAGGGCCTACGAGCAGTACTTC.

The rearrangement links TRBV20-1 to TRBJ2-7; 7 bases fit TRBD1. The germline V gene encodes CDR1 DFQATT and CDR2 SNEGSKA (reference sequence). The CDR3 is 14 amino acids. The V segment lost 6 bases and the J segment 3 bases; nucleotides outside the gene matches: 11. CDR3 bases: TGCAGTGCAAACCCCAGCCAGGGGGTCTACGAGCAGTACTTC. It yields the protein CSANPSQGVYEQYF.

This clonotype has only a few counts. V and J are TRBV7-2 and TRBJ1-2; no clear D gene. This CDR3 is built from 14 residues. Per germline, CDR1 SGHTA and CDR2 FQGNSA. V gave up 5 bases and J gave up 8 bases, with 18 bases separating them. The CDR3 DNA is TGTGCCAGCAGCGTAACCGGGAAAGCCAGGGGCTACACCTTC. It codes for CASSVTGKARGYTF.

The chain combines TRBV5-1 with TRBJ1-1; D is unresolved. CDR3 length: 14 amino acids. Trimming removed 2 bases at V and 1 base at J, with 9 bases between. The germline V gene encodes CDR1 SGHRS and CDR2 YFSETQ. The CDR3 sequence: CASSFRGENTEAFF. CDR3 nucleotides: TGCGCCAGCAGCTTTCGTGGAGAGAACACTGAAGCTTTCTTT.

This clonotype came up many times. The rearrangement joins TRBV29-1 to TRBJ2-3; TRBD2 agrees at 9 bases. This CDR3 contains 16 residues. Germline assignment: CDR1 SQVTM and CDR2 ANQGSEA. Trimming at V came to 0 bases and at J to 1 base, leaving 5 bases not matched to a gene. In DNA, the CDR3 is TGCAGCGTTGAAGAACTAGCGGGCGTCGGCACAGATACGCAGTATTTT. This encodes CSVEELAGVGTDTQYF.

This clonotype was observed a few times. The gene calls are TRBV29-1 and TRBJ2-1; 11 nucleotides align to TRBD1. The CDR3 loop spans 13 amino acids. From germline, CDR1 is SQVTM and CDR2 ANQGSEA. After removal of 8 bases from V and 6 bases from J, the junction contained 6 bases not matched to a gene. This CDR3 reads CSLGQGARNEQFF. DNA of the CDR3: TGCAGCTTAGGACAGGGGGCGCGCAATGAGCAGTTCTTC.

Worth noting for this clonotype: An end of the junction does not agree with germline; a read error may underlie this. The J gene is TRBJ2-3, the V gene TRBV7-8; D unclear. CDR1 is SGHVS and CDR2 is FQNEAQ in the germline V gene. The CDR3 is 12 residues long. Written as DNA, the CDR3 is TGTGCCACCTCCCACCTCACAGATACGCTGTATTTT. It is translated as CATSHLTDTLYF.

This clonotype has more than one count but fewer than ten. This chain joins TRBV12-3 or TRBV12-4 and TRBJ1-2, with D unclear. The CDR3 totals 12 residues. The V gene lost 4 bases and the J gene lost 7 bases, with 10 bases spanning the gap. The CDR3 DNA reads as TGTGCCAGCAGTTCCATGGAACCTGGCTACACCTTC. Protein sequence: CASSSMEPGYTF.

At least ten counts were recorded for this clonotype. The chain employs TRBV10-2 and TRBJ2-1; D may be TRBD2 (6 bases). The CDR3 sequence is 13 residues long. Germline V gene data show CDR1 as WSHSY and CDR2 as SAAADI. The V and J ends lost 5 bases and 6 bases respectively, with 11 bases between them. Here the CDR3 reads CASSLAGINEQFF. The CDR3 DNA reads as TGCGCCAGCAGTCTGGCGGGAATCAATGAGCAGTTCTTC.

There are a few counts of this clonotype. CDR3 sequence: CASQKGGLLSYEQYF. As DNA, the CDR3 is TGTGCCAGCCAGAAAGGGGGCCTTCTCTCCTACGAGCAGTACTTC. V usage is TRBV2 and J usage is TRBJ2-7, with 7 nucleotides matching TRBD1. The germline CDR1 and CDR2 sequences are SNHLY and FYNNEI. The trim removed 8 bases at V and 0 bases at J, leaving 10 bases unmatched. The CDR3 runs to 15 residues.

This clonotype was counted a single time. V gene TRBV12-3 or TRBV12-4 combines with J gene TRBJ2-3; D is uncertain. Between the trimmed V and J ends, which lost 1 base and 7 bases, there was a span of 6 bases. This CDR3 contains 12 residues. The CDR3 loop is CASSLDRNTQYF. The CDR3 DNA reads TGTGCCAGCAGTTTAGATCGCAATACGCAGTATTTT.